This T cell receptor beta chain emerged from a study of blood T cell repertoires in COVID-19. The overall study: Whether acute or convalescent, the COVID-19 samples came from the United States, Italy and Spain. T cells, B-cell-depleted T cells, or PBMCs provided the cDNA or gDNA that served as material.

Authors' methods: Reference gene primer amplification gave nucleated cell count estimates. Clones were read by immunoSEQ multiplex PCR, and TCRdb kept only the in-frame ones, dropping some. D and trimming were read from the DNA, whereas the V and J calls and clone size are those reported in that table. Of about 480,000 clones listed, 89% are singletons. This receptor was identified in a man younger than 30 with COVID-19, enrolled during active disease. Sequenced: peripheral blood.

The CDR3 region has the DNA TGCAGCGTCCGAGGCACGAGAGGACAGGGTTTTGCTGGCTACACCTTC. Protein product: CSVRGTRGQGFAGYTF. The rearrangement links TRBV29-1 to TRBJ1-2; the match to TRBD1 covers 8 bases. This CDR3 comprises 16 residues. V shed 6 bases, J shed 7 bases, and the junction held 19 bases outside the gene matches. CDR1 and CDR2 from the germline V gene are SQVTM and ANQGSEA.